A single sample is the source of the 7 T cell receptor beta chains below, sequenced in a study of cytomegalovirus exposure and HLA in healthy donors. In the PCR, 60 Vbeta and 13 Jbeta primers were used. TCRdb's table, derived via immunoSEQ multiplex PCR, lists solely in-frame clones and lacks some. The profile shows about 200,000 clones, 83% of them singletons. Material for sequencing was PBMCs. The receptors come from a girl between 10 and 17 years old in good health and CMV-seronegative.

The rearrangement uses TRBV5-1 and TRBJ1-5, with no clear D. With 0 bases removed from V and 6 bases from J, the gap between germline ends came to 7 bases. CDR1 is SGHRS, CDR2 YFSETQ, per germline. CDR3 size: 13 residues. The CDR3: CASSLEEGQPQHF. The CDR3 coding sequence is TGCGCCAGCAGCTTGGAGGAGGGTCAGCCCCAGCATTTT.

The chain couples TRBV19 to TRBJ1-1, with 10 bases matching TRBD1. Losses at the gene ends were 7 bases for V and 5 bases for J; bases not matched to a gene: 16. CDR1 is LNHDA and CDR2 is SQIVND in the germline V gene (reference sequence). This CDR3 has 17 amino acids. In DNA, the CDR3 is TGTGCCAGTATACCAGACAGGGGGCGAGTTAGGTTAACTGAAGCTTTCTTT. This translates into CASIPDRGRVRLTEAFF.

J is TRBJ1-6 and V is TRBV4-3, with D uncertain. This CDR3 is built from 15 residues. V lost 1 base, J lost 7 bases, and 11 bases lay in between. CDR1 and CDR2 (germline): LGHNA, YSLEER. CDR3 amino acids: CASSQAEGSNSPLHF. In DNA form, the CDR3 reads TGCGCCAGCAGCCAAGCGGAGGGAAGCAATTCACCCCTCCACTTT.

For the CDR3, the DNA is TGTGCCAGCAGCTTACAGACAGGGCCACTGAACACTGAAGCTTTCTTT. Translating gives CASSLQTGPLNTEAFF. The J gene is TRBJ1-1, the V gene TRBV7-2; TRBD1 matches at 7 bases. This CDR3 is built from 16 residues. J gave up 0 bases and V 2 bases, and 6 bases lay outside the gene matches. Germline V lookup: CDR1 SGHTA, CDR2 FQGNSA.

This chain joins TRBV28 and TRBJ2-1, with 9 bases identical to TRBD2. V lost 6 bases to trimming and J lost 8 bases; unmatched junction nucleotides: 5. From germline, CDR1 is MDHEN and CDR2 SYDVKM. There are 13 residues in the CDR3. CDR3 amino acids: CASRRSGSYEQFF. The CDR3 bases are TGTGCCAGCAGACGTAGCGGGAGCTATGAGCAGTTCTTC.

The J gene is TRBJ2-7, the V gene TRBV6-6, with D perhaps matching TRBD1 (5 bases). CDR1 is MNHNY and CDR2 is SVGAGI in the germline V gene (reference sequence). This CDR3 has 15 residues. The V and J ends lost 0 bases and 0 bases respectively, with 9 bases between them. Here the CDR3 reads CASSYSWGSSYEQYF. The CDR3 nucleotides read TGTGCCAGCAGTTACTCGTGGGGCAGCTCCTACGAGCAGTACTTC.

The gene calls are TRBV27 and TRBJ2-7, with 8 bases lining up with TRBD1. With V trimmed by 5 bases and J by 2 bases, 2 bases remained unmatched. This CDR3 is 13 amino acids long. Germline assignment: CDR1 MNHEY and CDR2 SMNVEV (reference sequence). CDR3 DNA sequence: TGTGCCAGCAGTCCAGGGGGCCCCTACGAGCAGTACTTC. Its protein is CASSPGGPYEQYF.